These 15 T cell receptor beta chains came from one sample sequenced in a study of identical twins. TCRdb reprocessed the 5' RACE reads via MiXCR and lists one record per CDR3 protein. The table shows 350,000 to 450,000 distinct CDR3 sequences, with 18% occurring only once. The sequencing sample was made of naive T cells sorted from blood. The receptor set was obtained from a man aged 50-60 years in good health.

The chain has TRBV29-1 and TRBJ2-1; D call uncertain. V gave up 7 bases and J gave up 1 base, with 11 bases separating them. Germline CDR1 is SQVTM and CDR2 is ANQGSEA. The length of the CDR3 is 13 residues. The CDR3 loop is CSANSGSYNEQFF. DNA of the CDR3: TGCAGCGCTAACAGTGGGTCCTACAATGAGCAGTTCTTC.

The chain employs TRBV27 and TRBJ2-1; 11 positions agree with TRBD1. Germline CDR1 and CDR2: MNHEY and SMNVEV (reference sequence). After removal of 6 bases from V and 4 bases from J, the junction contained 5 bases not matched to a gene. This CDR3 has 15 amino acids. The CDR3 sequence: CASRRDRGNYNEQFF. CDR3 coding DNA: TGTGCCAGCAGGAGGGACAGGGGGAATTACAATGAGCAGTTCTTC.

CDR3 sequence reads: CAWSGLGWNEQFF. The CDR3 nucleotides read TGTGCCTGGAGCGGGCTAGGGTGGAATGAGCAGTTCTTC. This rearrangement joins TRBV30 to TRBJ2-1; no clear D. CDR3 size: 13 residues. Germline CDR1 is GTSNPN and CDR2 is SVGIG (reference sequence). V shed 3 bases and J shed 7 bases, with 13 bases lying between them.

This clonotype was picked up many times. The chain links TRBV5-1 to TRBJ2-7; D is possibly TRBD1 or TRBD2 (6 bases each). The V end lost 2 bases, the J end lost 3 bases, and 24 bases lay between the germline ends. Germline CDR1 is SGHRS and CDR2 is YFSETQ. The CDR3 consists of 18 residues. The CDR3 DNA is TGCGCCAGCAGCTTCGGGGGCGTCTACGGGACCCTATACTACGAGCAGTACTTC. Translating it yields CASSFGGVYGTLYYEQYF.

The chain combines TRBV4-1 with TRBJ2-2; no reliable D call. Germline CDR1 reads MGHRA; CDR2 reads YSYEKL. The length of the CDR3 is 14 residues. The V gene lost 2 bases and the J gene lost 4 bases, with 8 bases spanning the gap. The CDR3 DNA is TGCGCCAGCAGCCAACGGGCCCTCACCGGGGAGCTGTTTTTT. Translating it yields CASSQRALTGELFF.

The table lists this clonotype with many counts. The chain has TRBV3-1 and TRBJ2-5; 7 bases are a match to TRBD2. The CDR3 length is 14 residues. CDR1 and CDR2 from the germline V gene are LGHDT and YNNKEL (reference sequence). V dropped 1 base and J dropped 4; count of bases not matched to a gene: 3. This CDR3 reads CASSQGTSRETQYF. For the CDR3, the DNA is TGTGCCAGCAGCCAAGGGACTAGTCGAGAGACCCAGTACTTC.

The chain couples TRBV12-3 or TRBV12-4 to TRBJ1-5; 9 bases are a match to TRBD1. Unmatched junction bases numbered 14, after V lost 7 bases and J lost 7 bases. The CDR3 has 16 amino acids. The CDR3 nucleotides read TGTGCCAGCACTCCTCAGGGACAGGGTATTGTGCAGCCCCAGCATTTT. It encodes CASTPQGQGIVQPQHF.

CDR3: CASSPRESVSDTQYF. CDR3 coding DNA: TGTGCCAGCAGTCCCCGGGAGAGTGTCTCAGATACGCAGTATTTT. The chain joins TRBV6-1 to TRBJ2-3, with D tentatively TRBD2 (6 bases). The V and J ends lost 5 bases and 4 bases respectively, with 16 bases between them. The CDR3 runs 15 residues. The germline gives CDR1 MNHNS, CDR2 SASEGT.

This clonotype came up a few times. The rearrangement links TRBV15 to TRBJ2-1; no reliable D call. This CDR3 is built from 16 residues. Between the trimmed V and J ends, which lost 0 bases and 0 bases, there was a span of 9 bases. The germline gives CDR1 LNHNV, CDR2 YYDKDF (reference sequence). CDR3 DNA: TGTGCCACCAGCAGAGATTGGTTGAGCTCCTACAATGAGCAGTTCTTC. This codes for CATSRDWLSSYNEQFF. The full variable domain, its missing parts supplied by reference TRBV15 and TRBJ2-1, is DAMVIQNPRYQVTQFGKPVTLSCSQTLNHNVMYWYQQKSSQAPKLLFHYYDKDFNNEADTPDNFQSRRPNTSFCFLDIRSPGLGDTAMYLCATSRDWLSSYNEQFFGPGTRLTVL.

This clonotype was counted between two and nine times. The chain has TRBV20-1 and TRBJ2-1; 8 bases agree with TRBD1. V lost 0 bases to trimming and J lost 7 bases; unmatched junction nucleotides: 11. CDR1 is DFQATT and CDR2 is SNEGSKA in the germline V gene (reference sequence). CDR3 length: 16 residues. CDR3 nucleotide sequence: TGCAGTGCTAGAGAGGGACGGCAGGGGGCTTGGAATGAGCAGTTCTTC. It translates to CSAREGRQGAWNEQFF.

The V call is TRBV12-3 or TRBV12-4, the J call TRBJ2-2, with D perhaps TRBD2 (6 bases). Trimming took 6 bases from V and 3 from J, leaving 17 bases between them. The CDR3 contains 16 residues. The CDR3 DNA sequence: TGTGCCAGCAGCCCATTGACCGGCGGGGACACCGGGGAGCTGTTTTTT. Translation gives CASSPLTGGDTGELFF.

The chain has TRBV20-1 and TRBJ2-1, with TRBD1 matching over 8 bases. Germline-derived CDR1 and CDR2 are DFQATT and SNEGSKA (reference sequence). This CDR3 contains 17 residues. V shed 1 base and J 6 bases; nucleotides not matched to a gene: 14. The CDR3 DNA follows: TGCAGTGCTAGAGGAGCAGGGGGCCTCCCCAGAACCAATGAGCAGTTCTTC. Its protein product is CSARGAGGLPRTNEQFF.

The rearrangement uses TRBV27 and TRBJ1-5, with a possible D match to TRBD1 (6 bases). The V end lost 4 bases, the J end lost 3 bases, and 13 bases lay between the germline ends. The germline gives CDR1 MNHEY, CDR2 SMNVEV (reference sequence). This CDR3 is 15 amino acids long. CDR3 sequence (DNA): TGTGCCAGCAGTTCGGCGTACAGGGTCAATCAGCCCCAGCATTTT. This encodes CASSSAYRVNQPQHF.

As concerns this clonotype: One junction end does not reproduce the germline sequence, and a read error may be involved. V gene TRBV27 combines with J gene TRBJ1-1; D not certain. CDR3 length equals 15 residues. Per the germline V gene, CDR1 is MNHEY and CDR2 is SMNVEV (reference sequence). This CDR3 is CASSRGPLLKTEAFF. CDR3 bases: TGTGCCAGCAGTCGCGGGCCACTACTGAAGACTGAAGCTTTCTTT.

This clonotype showed up many times. The chain is built from TRBV20-1 and TRBJ2-1; the D gene could be TRBD1 or TRBD2 (5 bases each). V gave up 0 bases and J gave up 0 bases, with 12 bases separating them. CDR1 is DFQATT, CDR2 SNEGSKA, per germline (reference sequence). The CDR3 runs 16 residues. The CDR3 nucleotides are TGCAGTGCTAGAGATCGGGGCGGTCGCTCCTACAATGAGCAGTTCTTC. As protein: CSARDRGGRSYNEQFF.